This TCR beta chain came from a study of shared clonotypes between healthy human individuals. Study-level findings and limits: Larger estimated richness was generally seen in naive subsets than in memory subsets.

The assay was run at deep level. The repertoire was sequenced with immunoSEQ multiplex PCR; TCRdb's copy has only in-frame clones and lacks some. Of hundreds of thousands of clones listed, 80% to 95% were seen once; the top ten hold around 24%. The germline CDR1 and CDR2 sequences are SEHNR and FQNEAQ (reference sequence). This CDR3 has 12 residues. V was cut by 5 bases and J by 7 bases, with 11 bases left in between. A remark on this clone: Its antigen remains unknown.

Only CD45RO-negative cells positively selected for CCR7 counted as naive CD8 cells, so terminally differentiated effector memory CD45RA+ cells were excluded. Every donor was a Caucasian adult from Nashville, Tennessee. The sequenced sample consisted of naive CD8+ T cells sorted from blood. The origin of this receptor is a man under 40 in good health. V usage is TRBV7-9 and J usage is TRBJ1-1, with D possibly matching TRBD1 (5 bases). The CDR3 nucleotides are TGTGCCAGCAGCCTGTCCGACAGTGAAGCTTTCTTT. The encoded protein is CASSLSDSEAFF.